This T cell receptor (beta chain) was profiled in a study of T cell responses to AZD1222 COVID-19 vaccine. Whole-study context: Pooling covered second doses at about 4 or about 12 weeks.

General study results and limits: White British people made up most donors, females outnumbered males, and clonal diversity was possibly underestimated. Reportedly, nearly half of unique spike TCRs recognized epitopes outside B.1.351/B.1.1.7 mutations. Spike-specific TCR breadth and depth both grew after two AZD1222 doses.

As concerns this clone: What it binds is unknown.

Sequenced by immunoSEQ multiplex PCR; TCRdb stores in-frame clones only, minus some. The data show 130,000 or so clones, with about 86% seen just once and around 12% held by the top ten. The CDR3 spans 13 residues. Germline-derived CDR1 and CDR2 are SQVTM and ANQGSEA. V shed 4 bases and J shed 2 bases, with 12 bases lying between them. This specimen was peripheral blood, taken on day 0 of AZD1222 vaccination. The receptor comes from an adult in good health. The genes are TRBV29-1 and TRBJ2-7; possible D gene TRBD1, 6 bases. The chain's CDR3 is CSVVTGSPYEQYF. The CDR3 DNA reads TGCAGCGTTGTGACAGGATCACCCTACGAGCAGTACTTC.